Listed here are 12 T cell receptor beta chains from one sample, sequenced in a study of T-cell memory formation after mild COVID-19. A single record per CDR3 protein comes from TCRdb applying MiXCR to the 5' RACE reads. The sample lists about 400,000 distinct CDR3 sequences; about an eighth were seen once. Material: PBMCs or a T cell subset sorted from them (not recorded which). The receptors derive from a young man who had mild COVID-19 (a few samples of this study predate the infection). Cell type and time point are not known.

The chain couples TRBV12-5 to TRBJ1-2; no clear D gene. Germline CDR1 is LGHNT and CDR2 is FRNRAP. The germline V and J ends were trimmed by 5 bases and 5 bases, with 12 bases remaining between them. The CDR3 extends over 13 amino acids. The DNA for the CDR3 is TGTGCTAGTGGTGAGGGAGGCCCATATGGCTACACCTTC. It yields the protein CASGEGGPYGYTF.

This clonotype was seen many times. The chain employs TRBV12-3 or TRBV12-4 and TRBJ2-1, with 11 bases lining up with TRBD1. V lost 7 bases and J lost 6; bases outside the gene matches: 5. The CDR3 has 14 residues. DNA for the CDR3: TGTGCCAGCACCCAGGGACAGGGGGTCAATGAGCAGTTCTTC. Protein product: CASTQGQGVNEQFF.

The rearrangement links TRBV5-1 to TRBJ1-4; TRBD1 aligns across 9 bases. V lost 2 bases, J lost 3 bases, and 8 bases stayed unmatched. This CDR3 has 17 residues. Looked up from germline, CDR1 is SGHRS and CDR2 is YFSETQ. CDR3 residues: CASSFGNRGRANEKLFF. The CDR3 DNA is TGCGCCAGCAGCTTTGGAAACAGGGGGCGGGCTAATGAAAAACTGTTTTTT. Using reference TRBV5-1 and TRBJ1-4 for the parts outside the CDR3, the full variable domain is KAGVTQTPRYLIKTRGQQVTLSCSPISGHRSVSWYQQTPGQGLQFLFEYFSETQRNKGNFPGRFSGRQFSNSRSEMNVSTLELGDSALYLCASSFGNRGRANEKLFFGSGTQLSVL.

There are a few counts of this clonotype. The V gene is TRBV29-1, the J gene TRBJ2-5; TRBD2 might be the D (6 bases). Per the germline V gene, CDR1 is SQVTM and CDR2 is ANQGSEA. There are 12 residues in the CDR3. Trimming pared 6 bases from V and 1 base from J, leaving 9 bases between. Here the CDR3 reads CSVMEGQETQYF. The CDR3 DNA reads as TGCAGCGTGATGGAGGGCCAAGAGACCCAGTACTTC.

This clonotype occurred once. The chain is built from TRBV12-3 or TRBV12-4 and TRBJ1-4; TRBD1 agrees at 8 bases. J was trimmed by 8 bases and V by 7 bases; bases with no gene match: 9. CDR3 length equals 14 residues. The DNA of the CDR3 is TGTGCCAGCACCAGGACAGGGAGGAGAGAAAAACTGTTTTTT. This sequence encodes CASTRTGRREKLFF.

This clonotype showed up just a few times. The chain is built from TRBV5-1 and TRBJ1-1, with 8 bases identical to TRBD1. The CDR3 contains 16 residues. The V and J ends lost 0 bases and 1 base, in that order; junction bases with no gene match: 5. Per germline, CDR1 SGHRS and CDR2 YFSETQ. The CDR3 protein is CASSLATGDGNTEAFF. CDR3 in DNA: TGCGCCAGCAGCTTGGCGACAGGGGACGGGAACACTGAAGCTTTCTTT.

V is TRBV14 and J is TRBJ1-1; possibly TRBD1 for D (6 bases). Germline V gives CDR1 SGHDN, CDR2 FVKESK. V was shortened by 0 bases and J by 0 bases, with 14 bases between the two germline ends. There are 17 residues in the CDR3. CDR3 protein: CASSQDHRVGMNTEAFF. CDR3 in DNA: TGTGCCAGCAGCCAAGATCACAGGGTAGGAATGAACACTGAAGCTTTCTTT.

The J gene is TRBJ2-1, the V gene TRBV30; maybe TRBD2 (6 bases). This CDR3 has 11 amino acids. Germline values: CDR1 GTSNPN, CDR2 SVGIG (reference sequence). The V end was cut by 7 bases, the J end by 6 bases, with 10 bases between. For the CDR3, the DNA is TGTGCCTCTCTGGGGGGCAATGAGCAGTTCTTC. Protein sequence: CASLGGNEQFF. The whole variable domain, remainder taken from reference TRBV30 and TRBJ2-1, is SQTIHQWPATLVQPVGSPLSLECTVEGTSNPNLYWYRQAAGRGLQLLFYSVGIGQISSEVPQNLSASRPQDRQFILSSKKLLLSDSGFYLCASLGGNEQFFGPGTRLTVL.

This clonotype was detected only a few times. This sequence joins TRBV7-6 and TRBJ2-7; D might be TRBD1 (6 bases). This CDR3 contains 17 residues. Trimming cost V 1 base and J 4 bases, with 20 bases left between them. CDR1 and CDR2 from the germline V gene are SGHVS and FNYEAQ. The CDR3 DNA is TGTGCCAGCAGCTTAGTTCCAGGGGCGGAGCTGCCTTACGAGCAGTACTTC. It encodes CASSLVPGAELPYEQYF. Based on the CDR3 plus reference TRBV7-6 and TRBJ2-7, the full variable domain is GAGVSQSPRYKVTKRGQDVALRCDPISGHVSLYWYRQALGQGPEFLTYFNYEAQQDKSGLPNDRFSAERPEGSISTLTIQRTEQRDSAMYRCASSLVPGAELPYEQYFGPGTRLTVT.

This clonotype was found a few times. V usage is TRBV6-5 and J usage is TRBJ1-6; D not certain. The CDR3 contains 13 residues. Trimming left V 6 bases short and J 8 bases short, with 11 bases between. CDR1 is MNHEY, CDR2 SVGAGI, per germline. CDR3 region: CASREKLDSPLHF. The CDR3 region has the DNA TGTGCCAGCAGGGAGAAATTGGATTCACCCCTCCACTTT.

In this sample, this clonotype turned up a few times. The chain carries TRBV4-3 and TRBJ2-5; 9 bases match TRBD2. The J segment lost 2 bases and the V segment lost 2 bases, leaving 12 bases of the junction unmatched. Per the germline V gene, CDR1 is LGHNA and CDR2 is YSLEER. The CDR3 totals 18 residues. In DNA form, the CDR3 reads TGCGCCAGCAGCCAATATCACCGGAGTCTAGCGGGGCAAGAGACCCAGTACTTC. It codes for CASSQYHRSLAGQETQYF.

There are a few counts of this clonotype. The rearrangement uses TRBV7-9 and TRBJ2-3; D ambiguous. The CDR3 loop spans 14 amino acids. Per the germline V gene, CDR1 is SEHNR and CDR2 is FQNEAQ (reference sequence). Trimming took 5 bases from V and 2 from J, leaving 11 bases between them. The CDR3, as DNA: TGTGCCAGCAGCCCCCGGGCCCTCACAGATACGCAGTATTTT. As protein: CASSPRALTDTQYF.